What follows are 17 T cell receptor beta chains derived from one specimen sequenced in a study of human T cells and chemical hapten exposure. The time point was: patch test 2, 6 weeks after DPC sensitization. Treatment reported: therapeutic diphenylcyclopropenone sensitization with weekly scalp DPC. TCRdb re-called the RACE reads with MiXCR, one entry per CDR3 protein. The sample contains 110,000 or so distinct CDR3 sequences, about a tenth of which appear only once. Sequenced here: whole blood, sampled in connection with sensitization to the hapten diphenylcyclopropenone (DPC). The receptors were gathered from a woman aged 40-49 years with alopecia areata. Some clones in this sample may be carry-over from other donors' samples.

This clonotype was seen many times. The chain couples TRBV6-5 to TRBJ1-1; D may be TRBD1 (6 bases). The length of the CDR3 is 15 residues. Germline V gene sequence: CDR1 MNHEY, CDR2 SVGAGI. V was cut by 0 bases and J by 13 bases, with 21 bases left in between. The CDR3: CASSYSGRGTLKLFF. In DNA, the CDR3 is TGTGCCAGCAGTTACTCTGGCAGGGGAACACTGAAGCTTTTCTTT.

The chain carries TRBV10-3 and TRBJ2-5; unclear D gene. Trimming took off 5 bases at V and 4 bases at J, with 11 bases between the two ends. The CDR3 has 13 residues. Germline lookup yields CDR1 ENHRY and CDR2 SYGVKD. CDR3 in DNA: TGTGCCATCAGTCAGGACCGCGGAGAGACCCAGTACTTC. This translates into CAISQDRGETQYF.

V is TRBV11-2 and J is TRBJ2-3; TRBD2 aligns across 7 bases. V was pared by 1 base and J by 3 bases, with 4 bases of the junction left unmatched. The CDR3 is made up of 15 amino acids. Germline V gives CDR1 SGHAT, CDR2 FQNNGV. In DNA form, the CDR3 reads TGTGCCAGCAGCTTAGGCGGGGGATTAACAGATACGCAGTATTTT. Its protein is CASSLGGGLTDTQYF.

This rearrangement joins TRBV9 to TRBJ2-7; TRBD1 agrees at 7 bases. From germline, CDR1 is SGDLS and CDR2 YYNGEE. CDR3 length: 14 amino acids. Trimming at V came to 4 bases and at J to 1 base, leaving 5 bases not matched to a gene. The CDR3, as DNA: TGTGCCAGCAGCCCCCGGGACAGATCCTACGAGCAGTACTTC. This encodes CASSPRDRSYEQYF.

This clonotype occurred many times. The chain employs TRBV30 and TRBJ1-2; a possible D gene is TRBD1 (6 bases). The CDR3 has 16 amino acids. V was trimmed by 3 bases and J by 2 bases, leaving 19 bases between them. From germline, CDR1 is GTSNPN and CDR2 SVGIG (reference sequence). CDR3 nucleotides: TGTGCCTGGAGGAACCCGGGACAACGGGTAAACTATGGCTACACCTTC. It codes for CAWRNPGQRVNYGYTF.

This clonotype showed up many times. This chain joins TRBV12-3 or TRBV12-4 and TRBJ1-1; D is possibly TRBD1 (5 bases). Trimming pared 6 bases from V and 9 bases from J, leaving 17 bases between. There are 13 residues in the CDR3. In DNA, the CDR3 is TGTGCCAGCAGCTGGGGGGATGGGCTAAAAGCTTTCTTT. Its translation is CASSWGDGLKAFF.

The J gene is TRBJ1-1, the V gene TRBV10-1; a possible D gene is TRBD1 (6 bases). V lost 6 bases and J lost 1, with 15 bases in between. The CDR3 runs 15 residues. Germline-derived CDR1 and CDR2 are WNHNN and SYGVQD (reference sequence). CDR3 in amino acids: CASRRGGDTNTEAFF. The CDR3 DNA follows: TGCGCCAGCAGAAGGGGAGGGGACACGAACACTGAAGCTTTCTTT.

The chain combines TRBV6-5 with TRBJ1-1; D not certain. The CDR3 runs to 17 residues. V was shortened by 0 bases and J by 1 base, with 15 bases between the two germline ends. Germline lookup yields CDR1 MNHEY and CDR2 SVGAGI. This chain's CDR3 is CASSYSVSGLRNTEAFF. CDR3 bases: TGTGCCAGCAGTTACTCGGTCTCCGGACTGAGGAACACTGAAGCTTTCTTT.

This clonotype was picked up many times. CDR3 bases: TGCGCCAGCAGCCAAGTTCGGCGGGGGCTTGACACTGAAGCTTTCTTT. It encodes CASSQVRRGLDTEAFF. This chain uses TRBV4-1 with TRBJ1-1; D possibly corresponds to TRBD1 (6 bases). Trimming took off 1 base at V and 3 bases at J, with 15 bases between the two ends. Germline lookup yields CDR1 MGHRA and CDR2 YSYEKL. The CDR3 is 16 residues long.

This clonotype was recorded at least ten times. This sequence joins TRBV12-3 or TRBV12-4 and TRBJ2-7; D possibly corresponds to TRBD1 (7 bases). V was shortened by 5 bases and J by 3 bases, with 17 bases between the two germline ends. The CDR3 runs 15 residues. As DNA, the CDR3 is TGTGCCAGCAGTCCCCGCGGAGGGGGCATCTACGAGCAGTACTTC. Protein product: CASSPRGGGIYEQYF.

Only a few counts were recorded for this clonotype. The CDR3 protein is CASSPRDTYEQYF. As DNA, the CDR3 is TGTGCCAGCTCGCCCAGGGATACCTACGAGCAGTACTTC. The J gene is TRBJ2-7, the V gene TRBV18, with D possibly matching TRBD1 (5 bases). The germline CDR1 and CDR2 sequences are KGHSH and LQKENI. The ends were cut back, 6 bases at V and 2 bases at J, with 11 bases in the middle. The CDR3 has 13 residues.

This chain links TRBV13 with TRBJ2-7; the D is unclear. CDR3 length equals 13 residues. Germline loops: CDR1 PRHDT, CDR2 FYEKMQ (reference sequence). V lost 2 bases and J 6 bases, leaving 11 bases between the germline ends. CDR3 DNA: TGTGCCAGCAGCTTAACTTCTGAAAGCGAGCAGTACTTC. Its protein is CASSLTSESEQYF.

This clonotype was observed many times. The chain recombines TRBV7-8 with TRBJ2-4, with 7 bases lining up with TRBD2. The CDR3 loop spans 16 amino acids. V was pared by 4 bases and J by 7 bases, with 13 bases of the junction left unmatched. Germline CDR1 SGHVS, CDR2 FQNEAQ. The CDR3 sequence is CASSWEGFLEANIQYF. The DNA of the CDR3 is TGTGCCAGCAGCTGGGAGGGATTTCTTGAGGCCAACATTCAGTACTTC.

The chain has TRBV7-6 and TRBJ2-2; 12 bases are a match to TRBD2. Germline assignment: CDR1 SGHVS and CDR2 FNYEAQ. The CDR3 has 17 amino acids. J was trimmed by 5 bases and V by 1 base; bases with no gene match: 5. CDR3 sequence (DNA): TGTGCCAGCAGCTTAGGACTAGCGGGGGCCTTGACCGGGGAGCTGTTTTTT. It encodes CASSLGLAGALTGELFF.

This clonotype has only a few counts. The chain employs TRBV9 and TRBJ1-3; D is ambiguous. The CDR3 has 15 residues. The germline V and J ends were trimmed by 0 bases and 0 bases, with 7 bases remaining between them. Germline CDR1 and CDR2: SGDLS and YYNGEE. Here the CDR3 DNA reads TGTGCCAGCAGCGTAGCTGGGAACTCTGGAAACACCATATATTTT. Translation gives CASSVAGNSGNTIYF.

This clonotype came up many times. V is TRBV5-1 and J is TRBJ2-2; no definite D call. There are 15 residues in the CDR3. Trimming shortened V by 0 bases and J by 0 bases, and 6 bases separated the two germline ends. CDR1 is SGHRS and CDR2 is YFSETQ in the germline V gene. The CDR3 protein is CASSLGRTNTGELFF. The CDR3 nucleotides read TGCGCCAGCAGCTTGGGACGGACGAACACCGGGGAGCTGTTTTTT.

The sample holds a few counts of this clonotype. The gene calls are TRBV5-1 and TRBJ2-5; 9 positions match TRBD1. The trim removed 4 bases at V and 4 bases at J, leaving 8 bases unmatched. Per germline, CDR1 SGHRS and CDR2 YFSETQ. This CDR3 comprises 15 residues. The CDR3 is CASSAYTGGSETQYF. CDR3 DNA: TGCGCCAGCAGCGCCTACACAGGGGGCTCAGAGACCCAGTACTTC.